This passage covers 20 T cell receptor beta chains from one sample sequenced in a study of T cells in Graves' hyperthyroidism and ophthalmopathy. Researchers amplified the TCR beta CDR3 regions from RNA transcripts. TCR CDR3 regions were first amplified by RT-PCR with HTBI primers. TCRdb recomputed calls from the multiplex PCR reads with MiXCR, one row per CDR3 protein. The repertoire holds about 690,000 distinct CDR3 sequences, with about 18% as singletons. Sequenced input: blood. The receptor source for this set is a man aged 45-65 years with Graves' hyperthyroidism.

V gene TRBV5-6 combines with J gene TRBJ1-5; a weak D match, TRBD1 (5 bases). Trimming left V 3 bases short and J 7 bases short, with 23 bases between. The germline V gene has CDR1 SGHDT and CDR2 YYEEEE. The length of the CDR3 is 17 residues. The CDR3 DNA follows: TGTGCCAGCAGCTCGTCTAACGCAGGGCATCGGGAACAGCCCCAGCATTTT. This codes for CASSSSNAGHREQPQHF.

This clonotype was seen only a few times. The rearrangement uses TRBV19 and TRBJ2-3; D remains unclear. Germline lookup yields CDR1 LNHDA and CDR2 SQIVND (reference sequence). The V end lost 3 bases, the J end lost 2 bases, and 12 bases lay between the germline ends. The CDR3 totals 15 residues. As DNA, the CDR3 is TGTGCCAGTAGTATCCAGACCGGGTCCACAGATACGCAGTATTTT. This encodes CASSIQTGSTDTQYF.

This clonotype was observed many times. The V gene is TRBV11-2, the J gene TRBJ2-1; D possibly corresponds to TRBD2 (6 bases). The CDR3 is 13 residues long. Germline V lookup: CDR1 SGHAT, CDR2 FQNNGV. Trimming left V 4 bases short and J 7 bases short, with 11 bases between. CDR3 in DNA: TGTGCCAGCAGCTCGACTAGTGAAAATGAGCAGTTCTTC. Translating it yields CASSSTSENEQFF.

This clonotype has at least ten counts. J is TRBJ1-2 and V is TRBV27; D is unclear. The CDR3 runs 16 residues. V lost 2 bases to trimming and J lost 8 bases, with 21 bases between them. Germline V gene lookup returns CDR1 MNHEY and CDR2 SMNVEV (reference sequence). CDR3: CASSLALPSSLGGYTF. The CDR3 DNA follows: TGTGCCAGCAGTTTAGCCCTACCCAGCTCTCTGGGCGGCTACACCTTC.

V usage is TRBV4-3 and J usage is TRBJ2-3; 15 nucleotides agree with TRBD2. V was pared by 5 bases and J by 4 bases, with 7 bases of the junction left unmatched. This CDR3 has 17 residues. CDR1 and CDR2 from the germline V gene are LGHNA and YSLEER. Here the CDR3 reads CASSSGLAGGRADTQYF. The CDR3 bases are TGCGCCAGCAGCTCCGGACTAGCGGGAGGGCGTGCAGATACGCAGTATTTT.

The rearrangement links TRBV3-1 to TRBJ1-3, with D tentatively TRBD1 (6 bases). The V gene's germline CDR1 is LGHDT and CDR2 YNNKEL (reference sequence). The CDR3 extends over 14 amino acids. Between the trimmed V and J ends, which lost 1 base and 5 bases, there was a span of 9 bases. CDR3 bases: TGTGCCAGCAGCCAAGCAGGGGAAAGAAACACCATATATTTT. This encodes CASSQAGERNTIYF.

V gene TRBV9 combines with J gene TRBJ1-5, with D perhaps TRBD1 (5 bases). From germline, CDR1 is SGDLS and CDR2 YYNGEE. Trimming left V 5 bases short and J 3 bases short, with 21 bases between. The CDR3 extends over 17 amino acids. In nucleotides, the CDR3 is TGTGCCAGCAGTCCTAGCGATGGGGACGGCTTCAATCAGCCCCAGCATTTT. This translates into CASSPSDGDGFNQPQHF.

This clonotype was detected ten times or more. This chain links TRBV11-2 with TRBJ2-1, with D tentatively TRBD2 (5 bases). Per germline, CDR1 SGHAT and CDR2 FQNNGV. V lost 1 base and J 13 bases, leaving 11 bases between the germline ends. This CDR3 has 12 residues. CDR3 region: CASSLARGVQFF. The DNA of the CDR3 is TGTGCCAGCAGCTTAGCCCGGGGAGTCCAGTTCTTC.

The genes are TRBV13 and TRBJ2-3, with 7 positions matching TRBD1. The CDR3 runs to 14 residues. In germline, CDR1 is PRHDT, CDR2 FYEKMQ (reference sequence). V shed 5 bases, J shed 6 bases, and the junction held 8 bases outside the gene matches. The CDR3 DNA reads TGTGCCAGCAGCCAAGGGGGCAAGAACGATACGCAGTATTTT. It yields the protein CASSQGGKNDTQYF.

This clonotype has more than one count but fewer than ten. V usage is TRBV7-2 and J usage is TRBJ1-5; D remains ambiguous. This CDR3 has 13 residues. Trimming pared 6 bases from V and 7 bases from J, leaving 13 bases between. The germline V gene encodes CDR1 SGHTA and CDR2 FQGNSA. CDR3 nucleotides: TGTGCCAGCAGTCTCGGTATAGAACAGCCCCAGCATTTT. Its protein is CASSLGIEQPQHF.

This clonotype occurred many times. The rearrangement uses TRBV6-6 and TRBJ2-3, with 7 positions matching TRBD2. The CDR3 runs to 20 residues. In germline, CDR1 is MNHNY, CDR2 SVGAGI (reference sequence). V shed 0 bases, J shed 1 base, and the junction held 16 bases outside the gene matches. In nucleotides, the CDR3 is TGTGCCAGCAGTTACTCATCTTTCGCGGGAGTTCACCTTGGCACAGATACGCAGTATTTT. This gives the protein CASSYSSFAGVHLGTDTQYF.

This clonotype was seen only a few times. This chain links TRBV7-9 with TRBJ2-7; D gene ambiguous. The ends were cut back, 0 bases at V and 4 bases at J, with 7 bases in the middle. This CDR3 spans 13 amino acids. Germline loops: CDR1 SEHNR, CDR2 FQNEAQ (reference sequence). CDR3 sequence reads: CASSLAGQYEQYF. The DNA of the CDR3 is TGTGCCAGCAGCTTAGCGGGCCAGTACGAGCAGTACTTC.

With respect to this clonotype: Just one base apart from a much larger clone, this may be a read error. The chain employs TRBV28 and TRBJ2-3; D tentatively fits TRBD1 or TRBD2 (5 bases each). The V end lost 7 bases, the J end lost 3 bases, and 20 bases lay between the germline ends. Germline V gene sequence: CDR1 MDHEN, CDR2 SYDVKM. This CDR3 is built from 16 residues. The chain's CDR3 is CASNPTRFRETDTQYF. DNA for the CDR3: TGTGCCAGCAATCCCACCCGGTTCAGGGAGACAGATACGCAGTATTTT.

This clonotype was seen many times. The rearrangement joins TRBV2 to TRBJ1-5, with D perhaps matching TRBD1 (5 bases). CDR3 length: 14 amino acids. Germline lookup yields CDR1 SNHLY and CDR2 FYNNEI. Trimming cost V 3 bases and J 4 bases, with 10 bases left between them. The CDR3: CASSDGRGNQPQHF. The DNA of the CDR3 is TGTGCCAGCAGTGATGGAAGGGGAAATCAGCCCCAGCATTTT.

A few counts support this clonotype. The gene calls are TRBV28 and TRBJ2-1; D is unclear. The CDR3 totals 12 residues. Trimming pared 11 bases from V and 1 base from J, leaving 9 bases between. Germline loops: CDR1 MDHEN, CDR2 SYDVKM. DNA for the CDR3: TGTGCCTATAGCACTTCCTACAATGAGCAGTTCTTC. Its protein is CAYSTSYNEQFF.

The table lists this clonotype with a few counts. The chain employs TRBV19 and TRBJ1-1; a possible D gene is TRBD1 (6 bases). With 7 bases removed from V and 1 base from J, the gap between germline ends came to 19 bases. Per the germline V gene, CDR1 is LNHDA and CDR2 is SQIVND (reference sequence). CDR3 length: 16 amino acids. The CDR3 bases are TGTGCCAGTACCATGGGGGCAGCCTGGGAGAACACTGAAGCTTTCTTT. It is translated as CASTMGAAWENTEAFF.

This clonotype was picked up many times. DNA for the CDR3: TGTGCCAGCAGTCTCTTAGGGGGCATTCAGCCCCAGCATTTT. Translated, it gives CASSLLGGIQPQHF. The rearrangement uses TRBV12-3 or TRBV12-4 and TRBJ1-5; 7 nucleotides line up with TRBD1. This CDR3 contains 14 residues. V was clipped by 5 bases and J by 6 bases; unmatched bases: 7.

This clonotype came up many times. The chain couples TRBV2 to TRBJ2-5, with TRBD2 matching over 8 bases. This CDR3 has 16 amino acids. CDR1 is SNHLY, CDR2 FYNNEI, per germline. J gave up 4 bases and V 6 bases, and 13 bases lay outside the gene matches. In DNA, the CDR3 is TGTGCCAGCAGCGAGATCTGGGGCACTAGCGGAGAGACCCAGTACTTC. It translates to CASSEIWGTSGETQYF.

This clonotype appeared many times. This rearrangement joins TRBV28 to TRBJ1-1; the D is unclear. V was trimmed by 5 bases and J by 6 bases, leaving 16 bases between them. Germline V lookup: CDR1 MDHEN, CDR2 SYDVKM. The CDR3 loop spans 14 amino acids. CDR3 in amino acids: CASSPPRSRPEAFF. The CDR3 nucleotides are TGTGCCAGCAGTCCGCCCCGTTCCAGGCCTGAAGCTTTCTTT.

For this clonotype: One junction end disagrees with the germline gene, perhaps due to a read error. The chain carries TRBV5-6 and TRBJ2-7, with TRBD1 matching 10 bases. Germline CDR1 and CDR2: SGHDT and YYEEEE. The CDR3 is 15 amino acids. Here the CDR3 DNA reads TGCGCCAGCAGCGAGTCCGGGACAGGGGAATACGAGCAGTACTTC. The encoded protein is CASSESGTGEYEQYF. The full variable domain, completed using reference TRBV5-6 and TRBJ2-7, is DAGVTQSPTHLIKTRGQQVTLRCSPKSGHDTVSWYQQALGQGPQFIFQYYEEEERQRGNFPDRFSGHQFPNYSSELNVNALLLGDSALYLCASSESGTGEYEQYFGPGTRLTVT.